This is a list of T cell receptor beta chains from one sample in a study of shared clonotypes between healthy human individuals. The repertoire was sequenced with immunoSEQ multiplex PCR; TCRdb's copy has only in-frame clones and lacks some. The data hold millions of clones, with around 96% observed a single time. The sequenced material came from naive CD8+ T cells sorted from blood. All receptors come from a man younger than 35 in good health. Each CDR3 is given with its conserved first and last residue. The order of the fields is J gene, clone size, V gene, D gene, CDR3 protein, CDR3 DNA. A D gene is named only where the DNA matches it firmly. Clone size is given for some rows only: seen once, a few or many times, or a class if the clone is expanded.

j_call: TRBJ1-5; clone_size: -; v_call: TRBV6-1; d_call: -; cdr3_aa: CASSEVWTAYSNQPQHF; cdr3_nt: TGTGCCAGCAGTGAAGTTTGGACAGCGTATAGCAATCAGCCCCAGCATTTT
j_call: TRBJ2-5; clone_size: -; v_call: TRBV5-1; d_call: -; cdr3_aa: CASSLVLSAQETQYF; cdr3_nt: TGCGCCAGCAGCTTGGTTTTGTCAGCGCAAGAGACCCAGTACTTC
j_call: TRBJ2-7; clone_size: -; v_call: TRBV4-1; d_call: -; cdr3_aa: CASSQGPGSGLYEQYF; cdr3_nt: TGCGCCAGCAGCCAAGGGCCAGGCTCAGGGCTCTACGAGCAGTACTTC
j_call: TRBJ1-1; clone_size: -; v_call: TRBV7-8; d_call: -; cdr3_aa: CASSLASSTGNTEAFF; cdr3_nt: TGTGCCAGCAGCTTAGCCTCTTCAACAGGGAACACTGAAGCTTTCTTT
j_call: TRBJ2-7; clone_size: -; v_call: TRBV27; d_call: -; cdr3_aa: CASSPDPGHLTYEQYF; cdr3_nt: TGTGCCAGCAGTCCAGATCCGGGACACCTTACCTACGAGCAGTACTTC
j_call: TRBJ2-4; clone_size: -; v_call: TRBV2; d_call: -; cdr3_aa: CASSEAFTAYSIQYF; cdr3_nt: TGTGCCAGCAGTGAAGCTTTCACGGCATATAGCATTCAGTACTTC
j_call: TRBJ2-7; clone_size: -; v_call: TRBV9; d_call: -; cdr3_aa: CASSVGSGTVYEQYF; cdr3_nt: TGTGCCAGCAGCGTAGGGTCCGGGACTGTCTACGAGCAGTACTTC
j_call: TRBJ1-2; clone_size: -; v_call: TRBV4-1; d_call: -; cdr3_aa: CASSQVYEGSYGYTF; cdr3_nt: TGCGCCAGCAGCCAAGTTTATGAGGGGAGCTATGGCTACACCTTC
j_call: TRBJ2-7; clone_size: -; v_call: TRBV28; d_call: -; cdr3_aa: CASSLPVSHEQYF; cdr3_nt: TGTGCCAGCAGTTTACCTGTATCCCACGAGCAGTACTTC
j_call: TRBJ2-7; clone_size: -; v_call: TRBV11-2; d_call: -; cdr3_aa: CASSLSQGGYEQYF; cdr3_nt: TGTGCCAGCAGCTTATCACAGGGTGGCTACGAGCAGTACTTC
j_call: TRBJ2-7; clone_size: -; v_call: TRBV5-6; d_call: -; cdr3_aa: CASSVPRGYEQYF; cdr3_nt: TGTGCCAGCAGCGTGCCAAGGGGGTACGAGCAGTACTTC
j_call: TRBJ1-2; clone_size: -; v_call: TRBV2; d_call: -; cdr3_aa: CATLKDTDGYTF; cdr3_nt: TGTGCCACCCTTAAGGACACCGATGGCTACACCTTC
j_call: TRBJ1-5; clone_size: -; v_call: TRBV4-1; d_call: TRBD1; cdr3_aa: CASSPGQGGQPQHF; cdr3_nt: TGCGCCAGCAGCCCTGGACAGGGAGGGCAGCCCCAGCATTTT
j_call: TRBJ1-1; clone_size: -; v_call: TRBV4-1; d_call: -; cdr3_aa: CASSQDGGGTNTEAFF; cdr3_nt: TGCGCCAGCAGCCAAGACGGCGGGGGGACTAACACTGAAGCTTTCTTT
j_call: TRBJ2-2; clone_size: -; v_call: TRBV4-1; d_call: TRBD1; cdr3_aa: CASTGTVNTGELFF; cdr3_nt: TGCGCCAGCACAGGGACAGTGAACACCGGGGAGCTGTTTTTT
j_call: TRBJ2-7; clone_size: -; v_call: TRBV6-5; d_call: -; cdr3_aa: CASSPTYYEQYF; cdr3_nt: TGTGCCAGCAGCCCGACATACTACGAGCAGTACTTC
j_call: TRBJ1-1; clone_size: -; v_call: TRBV5-4; d_call: -; cdr3_aa: CASSSLGGKVDPLEAFF; cdr3_nt: TGTGCCAGCAGCTCACTGGGGGGTAAGGTTGACCCCCTTGAAGCTTTCTTT
j_call: TRBJ1-5; clone_size: -; v_call: TRBV7-9; d_call: TRBD1; cdr3_aa: CASSSPTGGAGQPQHF; cdr3_nt: TGTGCCAGCAGCTCCCCGACAGGGGGCGCGGGTCAGCCCCAGCATTTT
j_call: TRBJ2-7; clone_size: -; v_call: TRBV7-8; d_call: -; cdr3_aa: CASSLEGGYEQYF; cdr3_nt: TGTGCCAGCAGCTTAGAGGGGGGATACGAGCAGTACTTC
j_call: TRBJ2-7; clone_size: -; v_call: TRBV4-1; d_call: TRBD1; cdr3_aa: CASSHATGYEQYF; cdr3_nt: TGCGCCAGCAGCCACGCGACAGGGTACGAGCAGTACTTC
j_call: TRBJ2-7; clone_size: -; v_call: TRBV4-1; d_call: -; cdr3_aa: CASSQVEGAYEQYF; cdr3_nt: TGCGCCAGCAGCCAAGTGGAGGGTGCTTACGAGCAGTACTTC
j_call: TRBJ1-1; clone_size: -; v_call: TRBV30; d_call: TRBD1; cdr3_aa: CAWSLTEGAAFF; cdr3_nt: TGTGCCTGGAGTCTTACCGAGGGGGCGGCTTTCTTT
j_call: TRBJ2-7; clone_size: -; v_call: TRBV4-1; d_call: -; cdr3_aa: CASSQEGTGRSEQYF; cdr3_nt: TGCGCCAGCAGCCAAGAAGGCACTGGCAGGTCGGAGCAGTACTTC
j_call: TRBJ2-3; clone_size: once; v_call: TRBV10-2; d_call: -; cdr3_aa: CASSPWGTDTQYF; cdr3_nt: TGCGCCAGCAGCCCCTGGGGCACAGATACGCAGTATTTT
j_call: TRBJ2-1; clone_size: -; v_call: TRBV10-3; d_call: TRBD1; cdr3_aa: CAISESIDRANEQFF; cdr3_nt: TGTGCCATCAGTGAGTCGATAGACAGGGCCAATGAGCAGTTCTTC
j_call: TRBJ2-7; clone_size: -; v_call: TRBV5-6; d_call: -; cdr3_aa: CASSDGTQAYEQYF; cdr3_nt: TGTGCCAGCAGCGACGGGACACAAGCCTACGAGCAGTACTTC
j_call: TRBJ2-1; clone_size: -; v_call: TRBV11-1; d_call: -; cdr3_aa: CASSLVGTSNEQFF; cdr3_nt: TGTGCCAGCAGCTTAGTTGGGACATCCAATGAGCAGTTCTTC
j_call: TRBJ2-1; clone_size: -; v_call: TRBV5-1; d_call: TRBD1; cdr3_aa: CASSFGTGGRDEQFF; cdr3_nt: TGCGCCAGCAGCTTTGGGACAGGAGGTCGTGATGAGCAGTTCTTC
j_call: TRBJ2-7; clone_size: -; v_call: TRBV7-9; d_call: -; cdr3_aa: CASSPLPHEQYF; cdr3_nt: TGTGCCAGCAGCCCCTTGCCCCACGAGCAGTACTTC
j_call: TRBJ2-1; clone_size: -; v_call: TRBV28; d_call: TRBD2; cdr3_aa: CASSLTGLADEQFF; cdr3_nt: TGTGCCAGCAGTTTAACGGGACTAGCGGATGAGCAGTTCTTC
j_call: TRBJ1-5; clone_size: once; v_call: TRBV28; d_call: -; cdr3_aa: CASSPPADDSNQPQHF; cdr3_nt: TGTGCCAGCAGCCCCCCGGCAGATGATAGCAATCAGCCCCAGCATTTT
j_call: TRBJ2-1; clone_size: -; v_call: TRBV28; d_call: -; cdr3_aa: CASSIEGSSYNEQFF; cdr3_nt: TGTGCCAGCAGTATCGAGGGGAGCTCCTACAATGAGCAGTTCTTC
j_call: TRBJ2-6; clone_size: -; v_call: TRBV6-5; d_call: -; cdr3_aa: CASSYSTVSGANVLTF; cdr3_nt: TGTGCCAGCAGTTACTCGACGGTCTCTGGGGCCAACGTCCTGACTTTC
j_call: TRBJ1-3; clone_size: -; v_call: TRBV7-9; d_call: -; cdr3_aa: CASSVYGGSGNTIYF; cdr3_nt: TGTGCCAGCAGCGTATATGGTGGCTCTGGAAACACCATATATTTT
j_call: TRBJ1-6; clone_size: -; v_call: TRBV5-6; d_call: -; cdr3_aa: CASSLGGVVLYNSPLHF; cdr3_nt: TGTGCCAGCAGCTTGGGAGGGGTGGTCCTGTATAATTCACCCCTCCACTTT
j_call: TRBJ2-7; clone_size: -; v_call: TRBV29-1; d_call: TRBD1; cdr3_aa: CSVVGRDRGPYEQYF; cdr3_nt: TGCAGCGTTGTGGGCCGGGACAGGGGTCCCTACGAGCAGTACTTC
j_call: TRBJ2-7; clone_size: -; v_call: TRBV2; d_call: -; cdr3_aa: CASKGGSGEQYF; cdr3_nt: TGTGCCAGCAAGGGTGGCTCGGGCGAGCAGTACTTC
j_call: TRBJ2-1; clone_size: -; v_call: TRBV2; d_call: -; cdr3_aa: CASSENNEQFF; cdr3_nt: TGTGCCAGCAGCGAGAACAATGAGCAGTTCTTC
j_call: TRBJ1-6; clone_size: -; v_call: TRBV14; d_call: TRBD1; cdr3_aa: CASSPRQGSSYNSPLHF; cdr3_nt: TGTGCCAGCAGCCCTCGACAGGGGAGCTCCTATAATTCACCCCTCCACTTT
j_call: TRBJ1-1; clone_size: -; v_call: TRBV6-5; d_call: TRBD1; cdr3_aa: CASSPGQGPEAFF; cdr3_nt: TGTGCCAGCAGTCCCGGACAGGGGCCTGAAGCTTTCTTT
j_call: TRBJ2-7; clone_size: few; v_call: TRBV7-9; d_call: -; cdr3_aa: CASSPGGRLSEQYF; cdr3_nt: TGTGCCAGCAGCCCCGGAGGGAGACTCTCCGAGCAGTACTTC
j_call: TRBJ2-7; clone_size: -; v_call: TRBV6-5; d_call: -; cdr3_aa: CASSYDLSYEQYF; cdr3_nt: TGTGCCAGCAGTTACGACCTATCCTACGAGCAGTACTTC
j_call: TRBJ2-7; clone_size: -; v_call: TRBV29-1; d_call: TRBD2; cdr3_aa: CSVEDPSGTRSYEQYF; cdr3_nt: TGCAGCGTTGAAGACCCTAGCGGGACCCGCTCCTACGAGCAGTACTTC
j_call: TRBJ2-7; clone_size: -; v_call: TRBV29-1; d_call: -; cdr3_aa: CSVEGPNLGFEQYF; cdr3_nt: TGCAGCGTTGAAGGGCCGAACCTTGGGTTCGAGCAGTACTTC
j_call: TRBJ2-3; clone_size: -; v_call: TRBV27; d_call: TRBD1; cdr3_aa: CASSPGGRGLADTQYF; cdr3_nt: TGTGCCAGCAGCCCCGGGGGCAGGGGGCTCGCAGATACGCAGTATTTT
j_call: TRBJ1-3; clone_size: -; v_call: TRBV30; d_call: -; cdr3_aa: CAWTFYSGNTIYF; cdr3_nt: TGTGCCTGGACCTTTTACTCTGGAAACACCATATATTTT
j_call: TRBJ2-1; clone_size: -; v_call: TRBV7-9; d_call: -; cdr3_aa: CASSLTEQFF; cdr3_nt: TGTGCCAGCAGCCTTACGGAGCAGTTCTTC
j_call: TRBJ2-1; clone_size: -; v_call: TRBV9; d_call: TRBD2; cdr3_aa: CASSVVAGGFNEQFF; cdr3_nt: TGTGCCAGCAGCGTAGTAGCGGGGGGGTTCAATGAGCAGTTCTTC